What follows are 14 T cell receptor beta chains derived from one specimen sequenced in a study of monozygotic twins with cystic fibrosis. Method: immunoSEQ multiplex PCR; TCRdb's copy keeps in-frame clones and lacks some. The sample shows 30,000 to 35,000 clones, nearly 98% of them seen only once. The sequencing sample was made of blood. The receptors here all came from a girl aged 2 to 9 with cystic fibrosis.

The chain employs TRBV18 and TRBJ1-6; D unclear. This CDR3 has 15 amino acids. CDR1 is KGHSH and CDR2 is LQKENI in the germline V gene. V dropped 2 bases and J dropped 10 bases, with 15 bases sitting between them. The CDR3 region is CASSPVHNLHSPLHF. CDR3 nucleotide sequence: TGTGCCAGCTCACCAGTTCACAATTTACACTCACCCCTCCACTTT.

This chain joins TRBV6-6 and TRBJ2-1, with 7 nucleotides matching TRBD1. V lost 6 bases and J lost 7; bases outside the gene matches: 3. The CDR3 runs 12 residues. Germline V gene lookup returns CDR1 MNHNY and CDR2 SVGAGI (reference sequence). The CDR3 nucleotides read TGTGCCAGCAGCAAGACAGGGAATGAGCAGTTCTTC. This encodes CASSKTGNEQFF.

This rearrangement joins TRBV5-1 to TRBJ2-2; D is possibly TRBD1 (6 bases). V shed 3 bases and J shed 2 bases, with 11 bases lying between them. Per germline, CDR1 SGHRS and CDR2 YFSETQ. This CDR3 contains 15 residues. CDR3 nucleotides: TGCGCCAGCAGCTACAGGGAGCCAAACACCGGGGAGCTGTTTTTT. Amino acid sequence: CASSYREPNTGELFF.

J is TRBJ2-1 and V is TRBV19, with D possibly TRBD1 on 6 matching bases. With 5 bases removed from V and 10 bases from J, the gap between germline ends came to 12 bases. CDR3 length equals 12 residues. CDR1 and CDR2 from the germline V gene are LNHDA and SQIVND (reference sequence). CDR3 DNA sequence: TGTGCCAGTAGTGTCGGACAGAGAGAGCAGTTCTTC. Amino acid sequence: CASSVGQREQFF.

In this sample, this clone turned up once. The CDR3 loop is CASSEQGRDGNQPQHF. The CDR3, as DNA: TGTGCCAGCAGTGAACAAGGAAGGGATGGGAATCAGCCCCAGCATTTT. The J gene is TRBJ1-5, the V gene TRBV6-1; no firm D call. Germline V gene lookup returns CDR1 MNHNS and CDR2 SASEGT. V was shortened by 2 bases and J by 4 bases, with 15 bases between the two germline ends. The CDR3 spans 16 residues.

This chain joins TRBV27 and TRBJ1-2; D is undetermined. Trimming pared 6 bases from V and 4 bases from J, leaving 12 bases between. The CDR3 has 13 residues. Germline CDR1 is MNHEY and CDR2 is SMNVEV (reference sequence). Written as DNA, the CDR3 is TGTGCCAGCAGCCTCGGGGTGAGCTATGGCTACACCTTC. Encoded protein: CASSLGVSYGYTF.

This chain joins TRBV2 and TRBJ2-3, with TRBD2 as a possible D gene (6 bases). The CDR3 has 15 amino acids. The germline gives CDR1 SNHLY, CDR2 FYNNEI. The germline V and J ends were trimmed by 9 bases and 0 bases, with 16 bases remaining between them. This CDR3 reads CARGGAGMSTDTQYF. The DNA for the CDR3 is TGTGCCAGAGGCGGGGCAGGAATGAGCACAGATACGCAGTATTTT.

V usage is TRBV6-5 and J usage is TRBJ2-7; no definite D call. The CDR3 runs to 15 residues. Germline V CDR1 and CDR2: MNHEY, SVGAGI. Between the trimmed V and J ends, which lost 2 bases and 2 bases, there was a span of 13 bases. This chain's CDR3 is CASSYKYGLAYEQYF. CDR3 bases: TGTGCCAGCAGTTACAAGTATGGGTTGGCCTACGAGCAGTACTTC.

The rearrangement uses TRBV6-5 and TRBJ1-5, with 7 bases fitting TRBD1. Germline lookup yields CDR1 MNHEY and CDR2 SVGAGI. Losses at the gene ends were 6 bases for V and 4 bases for J; bases not matched to a gene: 9. The CDR3 loop spans 15 amino acids. This CDR3 is CASSSGTATNQPQHF. The CDR3 DNA reads as TGTGCCAGCAGCTCCGGGACAGCTACAAATCAGCCCCAGCATTTT.

The chain links TRBV7-3 to TRBJ2-2; 8 bases line up with TRBD2. After removal of 5 bases from V and 9 bases from J, the junction contained 5 bases not matched to a gene. CDR3 length: 13 residues. CDR1 and CDR2 (germline): SGHTA, FQGTGA. The CDR3 loop reads CASSREGRRELFF. The CDR3 DNA reads as TGTGCCAGCAGCCGGGAGGGCCGGAGGGAGCTGTTTTTT.

V gene TRBV11-2 combines with J gene TRBJ1-1; D unresolved. CDR1 and CDR2 from the germline V gene are SGHAT and FQNNGV. V was clipped by 8 bases and J by 1 base, with 2 bases between them. The CDR3 runs to 10 residues. Here the CDR3 DNA reads TGTGCCAGCCGGAACACTGAAGCTTTCTTT. Translating it yields CASRNTEAFF.

V usage is TRBV2 and J usage is TRBJ1-1, with TRBD1 as a possible D gene (5 bases). Per the germline V gene, CDR1 is SNHLY and CDR2 is FYNNEI. Trimming took 6 bases from V and 7 from J, leaving 12 bases between them. The CDR3 sequence is 12 residues long. CDR3 region: CASSFGTGEAFF. The CDR3 region has the DNA TGTGCCAGCAGCTTCGGGACGGGTGAAGCTTTCTTT.

CDR3 DNA sequence: TGCGCCAGCAGCCAAGGGACTAGCGGGAGTTGGTCCTACGAGCAGTACTTC. Translated: CASSQGTSGSWSYEQYF. This sequence joins TRBV5-1 and TRBJ2-7; 14 nucleotides agree with TRBD2. Germline CDR1 and CDR2: SGHRS and YFSETQ. The CDR3 is made up of 17 amino acids. The J segment lost 1 base and the V segment lost 4 bases, leaving 7 bases of the junction unmatched. The variable domain in full, completed from reference TRBV5-1 and TRBJ2-7, reads KAGVTQTPRYLIKTRGQQVTLSCSPISGHRSVSWYQQTPGQGLQFLFEYFSETQRNKGNFPGRFSGRQFSNSRSEMNVSTLELGDSALYLCASSQGTSGSWSYEQYFGPGTRLTVT.

V usage is TRBV4-1 and J usage is TRBJ2-7; the match to TRBD2 covers 9 bases. The germline CDR1 and CDR2 sequences are MGHRA and YSYEKL. With 0 bases clipped from V and 3 bases from J, the junction kept 12 bases outside the gene matches. The CDR3 runs to 18 residues. The CDR3 sequence is CASSQEVSLAGHSYEQYF. The CDR3 bases are TGCGCCAGCAGCCAAGAGGTCAGCCTAGCGGGACATAGCTACGAGCAGTACTTC.